The entry that follows covers one TCR beta chain sequence. The CDR3 contains 16 residues. The germline CDR1 and CDR2 sequences are MNHEY and SMNVEV (reference sequence). V lost 7 bases, J lost 2 bases, and 17 bases lay in between. The entry originates in a study of blood T cell repertoires in COVID-19. Study-wide background: Samples of COVID-19 (acute and convalescent) were obtained from the United States, Italy and Spain.

Per the study methods: Using reference gene primer amplification, nucleated cell counts were estimated. TCRdb's copy holds only in-frame clones and misses some; the assay was immunoSEQ multiplex PCR. The V and J calls and clone size come from that table; D and trimming were worked out from the DNA. This repertoire shows just over 250,000 clones, about 87% found once; its top ten account for roughly 3.9%. The TCR sequence derives from a man in his sixties who had recovered from COVID-19. Sequenced input: peripheral blood. The V and J genes are TRBV27 and TRBJ2-2; the D gene is possibly TRBD1 (6 bases). CDR3 DNA sequence: TGTGCCAGCAATAGGGCTGGGACACCTAACACCGGGGAGCTGTTTTTT. This gives the protein CASNRAGTPNTGELFF.